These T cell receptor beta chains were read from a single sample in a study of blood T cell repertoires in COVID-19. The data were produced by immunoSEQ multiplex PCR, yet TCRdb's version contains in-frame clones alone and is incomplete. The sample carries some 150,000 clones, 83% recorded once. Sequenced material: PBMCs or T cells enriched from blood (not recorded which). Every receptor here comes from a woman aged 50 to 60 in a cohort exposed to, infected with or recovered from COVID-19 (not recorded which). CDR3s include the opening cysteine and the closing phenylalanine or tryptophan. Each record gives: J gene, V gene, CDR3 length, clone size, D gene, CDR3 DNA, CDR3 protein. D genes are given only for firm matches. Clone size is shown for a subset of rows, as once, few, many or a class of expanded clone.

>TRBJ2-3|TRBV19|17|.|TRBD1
TGTGCCAGTAGACCGGACCTCGGGACAGTGAATACAGATACGCAGTATTTT
CASRPDLGTVNTDTQYF
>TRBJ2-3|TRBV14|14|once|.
TGTGCCAGCAGCCCAGGTCTCAGCACAGATACGCAGTATTTT
CASSPGLSTDTQYF
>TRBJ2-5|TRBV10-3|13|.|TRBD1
TGTGCCATCAAGGGGGCGGTAAAAGAGACCCAGTACTTC
CAIKGAVKETQYF
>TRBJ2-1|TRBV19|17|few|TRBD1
TGTGCCAGTAGTATACAATCGACAGGGCCGTCCTACAATGAGCAGTTCTTC
CASSIQSTGPSYNEQFF
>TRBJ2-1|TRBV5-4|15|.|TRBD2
TGTGCCAGCAGCATTAGCGGGAGCTCCTACAATGAGCAGTTCTTC
CASSISGSSYNEQFF
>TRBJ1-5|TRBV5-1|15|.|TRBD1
TGCGCCAGCAGCTTGGAAGGGACAGAAAATCAGCCCCAGCATTTT
CASSLEGTENQPQHF
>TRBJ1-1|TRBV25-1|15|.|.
TGTGCCAGCAGTGCCCCGGGGGGCGCAGGCACTGAAGCTTTCTTT
CASSAPGGAGTEAFF
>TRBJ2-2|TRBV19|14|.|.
TGTGCCAGTAGTAGGGGGCAGTCCACCGGGGAGCTGTTTTTT
CASSRGQSTGELFF
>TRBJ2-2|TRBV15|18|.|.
TGTGCCACCAGCATTGGAGTGCTCGTAAACTGGAACACCGGGGAGCTGTTTTTT
CATSIGVLVNWNTGELFF
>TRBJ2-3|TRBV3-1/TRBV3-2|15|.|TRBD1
TGTGCCAGCAGCCCCTGGGACAGATCCACAGATACGCAGTATTTT
CASSPWDRSTDTQYF
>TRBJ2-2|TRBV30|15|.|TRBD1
TGTGCCTGGTATAAAGGGGGCAAGGTCGCCGGGGAGCTGTTTTTT
CAWYKGGKVAGELFF
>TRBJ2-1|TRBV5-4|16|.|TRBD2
TGTGCCAGCAGCTTGGCGAGCGGGAGGGCCTCCAATGAGCAGTTCTTC
CASSLASGRASNEQFF
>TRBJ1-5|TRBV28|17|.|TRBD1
TGTGCCAGCAGTCCAACCCCCGCGACAGGGAGAGGTCAGCCCCAGCATTTT
CASSPTPATGRGQPQHF
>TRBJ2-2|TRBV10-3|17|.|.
TGTGCCATCAGTGTGCCCAGGGGCGCCTCGAACACCGGGGAGCTGTTTTTT
CAISVPRGASNTGELFF
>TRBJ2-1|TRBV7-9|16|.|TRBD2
TGTGCCAGCAGCTTAGATCGGCGGGAGTACTTCGGTGAGCAGTTCTTC
CASSLDRREYFGEQFF
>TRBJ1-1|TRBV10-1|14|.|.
TGCGCCAGCAGTGCAACAGGGTTTGGGACTGAAGCTTTCTTT
CASSATGFGTEAFF
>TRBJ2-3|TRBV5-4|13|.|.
TGTGCCAGCAGCCGGACAGGCACAGATACGCAGTATTTT
CASSRTGTDTQYF
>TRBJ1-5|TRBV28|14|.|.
TGTGCCAGCAGCAGAGTCAGGGTTGGTCAGCCCCAGCATTTT
CASSRVRVGQPQHF
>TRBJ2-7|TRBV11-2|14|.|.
TGTGCCAGCAGCTTAGATGGGCGCCAGGGCCGGCAGTACTTC
CASSLDGRQGRQYF
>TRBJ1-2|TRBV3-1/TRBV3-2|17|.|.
TGTGCCAGCAGCCAAGTATTTGAGGTCAGAGTTAACTATGGCTACACCTTC
CASSQVFEVRVNYGYTF
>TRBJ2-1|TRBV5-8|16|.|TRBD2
TGTGCCAGCAGCTTCTCTAGCGGGGCCCTATACAATGAGCAGTTCTTC
CASSFSSGALYNEQFF
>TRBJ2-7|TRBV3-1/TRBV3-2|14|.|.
TGTGCCAGCAGCCAAGATCCCCAGGGTAACGAGCAGTACTTC
CASSQDPQGNEQYF
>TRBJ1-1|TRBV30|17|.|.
TGTGCCTGGAGTCTACCGAAGGAGGGCGAGAGGAAAACTGAAGCTTTCTTT
CAWSLPKEGERKTEAFF
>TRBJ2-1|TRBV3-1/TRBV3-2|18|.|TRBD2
TGTGCCAGCAGCCAAGATCCCGGGAGGAGGGTGACTAGAGGTGAGCAGTTCTTC
CASSQDPGRRVTRGEQFF
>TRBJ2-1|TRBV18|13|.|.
TGTGCCAGCTCCGAAACCGCCGTAGATGAGCAGTTCTTC
CASSETAVDEQFF
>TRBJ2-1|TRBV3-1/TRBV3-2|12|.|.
TGTGCCAGCAGCCCGGTCGAGAGGGAGCAGTTCTTC
CASSPVEREQFF